The present T cell receptor beta chain was sequenced within a study of blood T cell repertoires in COVID-19. Sequencing was performed with immunoSEQ multiplex PCR; in TCRdb, only in-frame clones are kept and a portion is missing. The data hold about 190,000 clones, with 83% observed a single time. The V and J ends lost 2 bases and 9 bases respectively, with 8 bases between them. Germline CDR1 SEHNR, CDR2 FQNEAQ (reference sequence). The CDR3 is made up of 11 amino acids. The chain couples TRBV7-9 to TRBJ2-7; D possibly corresponds to TRBD1 (5 bases). The source material was peripheral blood. The sequence derives from a woman aged 40-49 years with acute or convalescent COVID-19. The DNA for the CDR3 is TGTGCCAGCAGCTTATCGCAGGGGCAGTACTTC. Translating gives CASSLSQGQYF.